What follows are 30 T cell receptor beta chains derived from one specimen sequenced in a study of cytomegalovirus exposure and HLA in healthy donors. Use of 60 Vbeta and 13 Jbeta primers characterized the PCR. The table came from immunoSEQ multiplex PCR; TCRdb's copy has only in-frame clones and leaves some out. The sample contains roughly 150,000 clones, roughly 70% of which appear only once. Input material: PBMCs. The receptors originated from a man under 40 in good health and CMV-seropositive.

This chain joins TRBV28 and TRBJ2-7; TRBD2 agrees at 11 bases. V lost 6 bases to trimming and J lost 0 bases; unmatched junction nucleotides: 16. The CDR3 totals 19 residues. CDR1 is MDHEN and CDR2 is SYDVKM in the germline V gene. In nucleotides, the CDR3 is TGTGCCAGCAGCCCGGCCAAGCTAGCGGGAGGCCTTAGCTCCTACGAGCAGTACTTC. Translation gives CASSPAKLAGGLSSYEQYF.

This sequence joins TRBV5-1 and TRBJ1-1; 10 bases line up with TRBD1. CDR1 SGHRS and CDR2 YFSETQ come from the germline V gene. The trim removed 1 base at V and 4 bases at J, leaving 16 bases unmatched. The CDR3 is made up of 19 amino acids. The CDR3 spells CASSLFFGGQGVGSTEAFF. DNA for the CDR3: TGCGCCAGCAGCTTGTTTTTCGGAGGACAGGGGGTCGGGAGCACTGAAGCTTTCTTT.

The chain couples TRBV27 to TRBJ2-7, with TRBD1 matching over 10 bases. This CDR3 contains 16 residues. CDR1 is MNHEY and CDR2 is SMNVEV in the germline V gene (reference sequence). V shed 6 bases, J shed 1 base, and the junction held 9 bases outside the gene matches. The CDR3 reads CASRTTTGGQSYEQYF. The CDR3 DNA reads as TGTGCCAGCAGAACTACGACAGGGGGCCAATCCTACGAGCAGTACTTC.

The rearrangement links TRBV7-9 to TRBJ2-7, with a weak D call TRBD1 (5 bases). The CDR3 extends over 13 amino acids. With 4 bases removed from V and 5 bases from J, the gap between germline ends came to 12 bases. Per the germline V gene, CDR1 is SEHNR and CDR2 is FQNEAQ (reference sequence). The CDR3 is CASSSDRSHEQYF. The DNA of the CDR3 is TGTGCCAGCAGCTCAGACAGAAGCCACGAGCAGTACTTC. Looking up the rest from reference TRBV7-9 and TRBJ2-7 gives the full variable domain: DTGVSQNPRHKITKRGQNVTFRCDPISEHNRLYWYRQTLGQGPEFLTYFQNEAQLEKSRLLSDRFSAERPKGSFSTLEIQRTEQGDSAMYLCASSSDRSHEQYFGPGTRLTVT.

The gene calls are TRBV7-3 and TRBJ2-1, with 11 bases matching TRBD2. V lost 5 bases, J lost 7 bases, and 7 bases stayed unmatched. This CDR3 comprises 15 residues. Germline-derived CDR1 and CDR2 are SGHTA and FQGTGA. CDR3 protein: CASSIPTSGRNEQFF. The DNA of the CDR3 is TGTGCCAGCAGCATACCAACTAGCGGGAGAAATGAGCAGTTCTTC.

The chain joins TRBV13 to TRBJ2-7, with 7 bases that match TRBD2. Losses at the gene ends were 7 bases for V and 2 bases for J; bases not matched to a gene: 8. Germline V gives CDR1 PRHDT, CDR2 FYEKMQ (reference sequence). The CDR3 is 14 amino acids. CDR3 nucleotide sequence: TGTGCCAGCACGATATCCCGGGGGGCCTACGAGCAGTACTTC. It specifies CASTISRGAYEQYF.

CDR3 sequence (DNA): TGTGCCAGCAGTGTCGGGGGGATCTCTGGGGCCAACGTCCTGACTTTC. This encodes CASSVGGISGANVLTF. This chain connects TRBV27 to TRBJ2-6; 7 nucleotides line up with TRBD2. J was trimmed by 0 bases and V by 5 bases; bases with no gene match: 4. Germline CDR1 is MNHEY and CDR2 is SMNVEV (reference sequence). This CDR3 is 16 amino acids long.

J is TRBJ2-3 and V is TRBV11-3; TRBD2 is a possible D gene (6 bases). Trimming removed 5 bases from V and 2 bases from J, with 17 bases in between. This CDR3 is 16 amino acids long. Germline-derived CDR1 and CDR2 are SGHNT and YENEEA. CDR3 residues: CASSPPTSGFTDTQYF. In nucleotides, the CDR3 is TGTGCCAGCAGCCCTCCGACCAGCGGGTTCACAGATACGCAGTATTTT. The whole variable domain, filled in from reference TRBV11-3 and TRBJ2-3, reads EAGVVQSPRYKIIEKKQPVAFWCNPISGHNTLYWYLQNLGQGPELLIRYENEEAVDDSQLPKDRFSAERLKGVDSTLKIQPAELGDSAVYLCASSPPTSGFTDTQYFGPGTRLTVL.

The table lists this clone with a few counts. The genes are TRBV27 and TRBJ2-7; no clear D gene. V was shortened by 3 bases and J by 0 bases, with 12 bases between the two germline ends. Germline lookup yields CDR1 MNHEY and CDR2 SMNVEV (reference sequence). The CDR3 is 15 amino acids. CDR3 sequence reads: CASSFEAVNSYEQYF. The DNA for the CDR3 is TGTGCCAGCAGTTTTGAGGCGGTTAACTCCTACGAGCAGTACTTC.

This sequence joins TRBV30 and TRBJ2-1; TRBD2 might be the D (6 bases). The CDR3 has 14 residues. The germline V gene encodes CDR1 GTSNPN and CDR2 SVGIG (reference sequence). V lost 0 bases and J lost 9, with 15 bases in between. The CDR3 loop reads CAWSVGGVGREQFF. DNA of the CDR3: TGTGCCTGGAGTGTAGGAGGGGTCGGTCGTGAGCAGTTCTTC. The whole variable domain, filled in from reference TRBV30 and TRBJ2-1, reads SQTIHQWPATLVQPVGSPLSLECTVEGTSNPNLYWYRQAAGRGLQLLFYSVGIGQISSEVPQNLSASRPQDRQFILSSKKLLLSDSGFYLCAWSVGGVGREQFFGPGTRLTVL.

In this sample, this clone turned up a few times. CDR3 protein: CASSETGGTEAFF. The CDR3 DNA follows: TGCGCCAGCAGCGAAACGGGGGGCACTGAAGCTTTCTTT. The chain links TRBV4-1 to TRBJ1-1, with D possibly matching TRBD1 (5 bases). The CDR3 spans 13 residues. V dropped 5 bases and J dropped 4 bases, with 11 bases sitting between them. CDR1 MGHRA and CDR2 YSYEKL come from the germline V gene.

This chain links TRBV6-1 with TRBJ2-3; TRBD2 matches at 7 bases. The germline CDR1 and CDR2 sequences are MNHNS and SASEGT. The CDR3 covers 16 residues. V lost 3 bases to trimming and J lost 1 base; unmatched junction nucleotides: 7. In DNA, the CDR3 is TGTGCCAGCAGTGAGGGGAGGGGCTGGGGCACAGATACGCAGTATTTT. Translated: CASSEGRGWGTDTQYF.

The CDR3 region is CASSLGQGEFDEQFF. Here the CDR3 DNA reads TGCGCCAGCAGCTTGGGACAGGGGGAATTTGATGAGCAGTTCTTC. The chain is built from TRBV5-1 and TRBJ2-1; 9 bases match TRBD1. Germline lookup yields CDR1 SGHRS and CDR2 YFSETQ. CDR3 length: 15 amino acids. After removal of 0 bases from V and 8 bases from J, the junction contained 6 bases not matched to a gene.

This clone has just a few counts. The gene calls are TRBV6-6 and TRBJ2-6, with D unclear. V was cut by 5 bases and J by 0 bases, with 8 bases left in between. The CDR3 extends over 15 amino acids. Per germline, CDR1 MNHNY and CDR2 SVGAGI (reference sequence). DNA for the CDR3: TGTGCCAGCAGTCCTTTTATCTCTGGGGCCAACGTCCTGACTTTC. Residues: CASSPFISGANVLTF.

The chain recombines TRBV2 with TRBJ2-7; TRBD1 agrees at 9 bases. Germline CDR1 reads SNHLY; CDR2 reads FYNNEI. CDR3 length equals 14 residues. With V trimmed by 5 bases and J by 5 bases, 7 bases remained unmatched. This chain's CDR3 is CASSHGTGNNEQYF. DNA of the CDR3: TGTGCCAGCAGTCACGGGACAGGGAACAACGAGCAGTACTTC.

This chain connects TRBV27 to TRBJ2-4; perhaps TRBD2 as D (6 bases). The CDR3 runs to 15 residues. Germline CDR1 reads MNHEY; CDR2 reads SMNVEV (reference sequence). V was shortened by 4 bases and J by 0 bases, with 10 bases between the two germline ends. Here the CDR3 DNA reads TGTGCCAGCAGTTCGGGACTCCGAGCCAAAAACATTCAGTACTTC. Its protein is CASSSGLRAKNIQYF.

V and J are TRBV6-1 and TRBJ2-5, with D hard to call. V lost 4 bases to trimming and J lost 0 bases, with 9 bases between them. CDR3 size: 14 residues. Germline V gene lookup returns CDR1 MNHNS and CDR2 SASEGT. This CDR3 is CASSGIGHQETQYF. CDR3 DNA sequence: TGTGCCAGCAGTGGGATTGGGCACCAAGAGACCCAGTACTTC.

The chain uses TRBV2 and TRBJ2-3, with D possibly being TRBD2 (5 bases). V lost 6 bases to trimming and J lost 1 base, with 11 bases between them. The CDR3 runs to 14 residues. Germline assignment: CDR1 SNHLY and CDR2 FYNNEI. The CDR3: CASRNGLGTDTQYF. The CDR3 region has the DNA TGTGCCAGCAGGAACGGACTCGGCACAGATACGCAGTATTTT.

The chain combines TRBV2 with TRBJ1-5; tentative D call: TRBD1 (5 bases). The germline CDR1 and CDR2 sequences are SNHLY and FYNNEI. The CDR3 is made up of 15 amino acids. The V and J ends lost 2 bases and 6 bases respectively, with 14 bases between them. The CDR3, as DNA: TGTGCCAGCAGTGAAAGGGGCTGGATCTTTCAGCCCCAGCATTTT. It encodes CASSERGWIFQPQHF. The full variable domain, rest sourced from reference TRBV2 and TRBJ1-5, is EPEVTQTPSHQVTQMGQEVILRCVPISNHLYFYWYRQILGQKVEFLVSFYNNEISEKSEIFDDQFSVERPDGSNFTLKIRSTKLEDSAMYFCASSERGWIFQPQHFGDGTRLSIL.

This chain uses TRBV30 with TRBJ1-5; D is ambiguous. Germline CDR1 and CDR2: GTSNPN and SVGIG (reference sequence). V lost 2 bases to trimming and J lost 11 bases, with 16 bases between them. The CDR3 consists of 13 residues. CDR3 bases: TGTGCCTGGAGTCGGGCCGCCGGGGATGCCCAGCATTTT. Its translation is CAWSRAAGDAQHF.

This clone was observed a handful of times. The gene calls are TRBV10-2 and TRBJ1-2, with 7 bases fitting TRBD1. CDR1 and CDR2 (germline): WSHSY, SAAADI. CDR3 length: 13 residues. V lost 5 bases and J lost 3; bases outside the gene matches: 3. Here the CDR3 reads CASSSTGDYGYTF. The CDR3 nucleotides read TGCGCCAGCAGTTCCACAGGGGACTATGGCTACACCTTC.

This chain uses TRBV27 with TRBJ2-3; 13 bases match TRBD2. Germline-derived CDR1 and CDR2 are MNHEY and SMNVEV (reference sequence). After removal of 5 bases from V and 3 bases from J, the junction contained 2 bases not matched to a gene. The CDR3 consists of 15 residues. CDR3 in DNA: TGTGCCAGCAGTATGACTAGCGGGAGGACAGATACGCAGTATTTT. Amino acid sequence: CASSMTSGRTDTQYF.

The chain recombines TRBV30 with TRBJ1-5; D call uncertain. V was pared by 1 base and J by 3 bases, with 10 bases between. CDR3 length: 14 residues. Germline CDR1 is GTSNPN and CDR2 is SVGIG (reference sequence). DNA of the CDR3: TGTGCCTGGAGTGCCCTCCAGATCAATCAGCCCCAGCATTTT. This codes for CAWSALQINQPQHF.

The rearrangement joins TRBV28 to TRBJ1-1; possible D gene TRBD1, 6 bases. The CDR3 spans 14 residues. CDR1 is MDHEN, CDR2 SYDVKM, per germline. V was pared by 10 bases and J by 3 bases, with 18 bases between. CDR3 sequence: CATIPGGLDTEAFF. DNA of the CDR3: TGTGCCACCATCCCCGGGGGGCTTGACACTGAAGCTTTCTTT.

The V gene is TRBV6-5, the J gene TRBJ2-7; D might be TRBD2 (6 bases). The CDR3 is 16 amino acids. The V end lost 0 bases, the J end lost 3 bases, and 15 bases lay between the germline ends. Germline V gene lookup returns CDR1 MNHEY and CDR2 SVGAGI. The DNA for the CDR3 is TGTGCCAGCAGTTACTCCTTTAGCGGAAAGGTCTACGAGCAGTACTTC. It yields the protein CASSYSFSGKVYEQYF.

For the CDR3, the DNA is TGTGCCTGGAGTACTCAATACAGGGGGCGAGGCTATGGCTACACCTTC. Translated, it gives CAWSTQYRGRGYGYTF. The gene calls are TRBV30 and TRBJ1-2, with 9 bases that match TRBD1. V lost 2 bases to trimming and J lost 4 bases; unmatched junction nucleotides: 11. CDR1 and CDR2 from the germline V gene are GTSNPN and SVGIG (reference sequence). The CDR3 extends over 16 amino acids. Full variable domain (rest looked up from reference TRBV30 and TRBJ1-2): SQTIHQWPATLVQPVGSPLSLECTVEGTSNPNLYWYRQAAGRGLQLLFYSVGIGQISSEVPQNLSASRPQDRQFILSSKKLLLSDSGFYLCAWSTQYRGRGYGYTFGSGTRLTVV.

The rearrangement uses TRBV6-6 and TRBJ1-2; D ambiguous. V gave up 2 bases and J gave up 7 bases, with 17 bases separating them. CDR3 length: 15 residues. Germline loops: CDR1 MNHNY, CDR2 SVGAGI (reference sequence). As DNA, the CDR3 is TGTGCCAGCAGTTACCGATTTGGAGTGGAGAGTGGCTACACCTTC. This translates into CASSYRFGVESGYTF.

The gene calls are TRBV30 and TRBJ2-3; D is unclear. The V and J ends lost 5 bases and 1 base respectively, with 7 bases between them. From germline, CDR1 is GTSNPN and CDR2 SVGIG (reference sequence). This CDR3 has 12 residues. The CDR3 sequence: CAWATGTDTQYF. The CDR3 DNA is TGTGCCTGGGCAACAGGCACAGATACGCAGTATTTT.

The genes are TRBV5-6 and TRBJ1-5; 7 positions match TRBD1. The CDR3 loop spans 15 amino acids. The germline gives CDR1 SGHDT, CDR2 YYEEEE. Trimming removed 1 base from V and 7 bases from J; junction bases left unmatched: 8. CDR3 bases: TGTGCCAGCAGCTTGAACGAGGGGGCCTACCAGCCCCAGCATTTT. Protein sequence: CASSLNEGAYQPQHF.

V and J are TRBV7-8 and TRBJ2-5; D call uncertain. CDR1 and CDR2 (germline): SGHVS, FQNEAQ. This CDR3 spans 14 amino acids. Deletions cut 1 base from V and 7 bases from J, with 13 bases between. The CDR3 spells CASSLDTGGGTQYF. The DNA for the CDR3 is TGTGCCAGCAGCTTAGATACGGGTGGTGGGACCCAGTACTTC.